Shown below are 8 T cell receptor beta chains from a single sample sequenced in a study of cytomegalovirus exposure and HLA in healthy donors. PCR primers comprised 60 Vbeta and 13 Jbeta primers. Libraries were prepared by immunoSEQ multiplex PCR; TCRdb keeps only in-frame clonotypes and omits some of them. The sample has about 110,000 clones, 71% seen once. The sequencing input was PBMCs. These receptors were obtained from a female donor in good health and CMV-seronegative.

The table lists this clone with a few counts. The CDR3 loop reads CASSLVGDSLYNEQFF. The DNA for the CDR3 is TGTGCCAGCAGCTTAGTGGGGGACTCGTTGTACAATGAGCAGTTCTTC. V usage is TRBV7-9 and J usage is TRBJ2-1, with TRBD2 as a possible D gene (6 bases). V was trimmed by 1 base and J by 4 bases, leaving 14 bases between them. The CDR3 contains 16 residues. From germline, CDR1 is SEHNR and CDR2 FQNEAQ (reference sequence).

This clone was picked up a small number of times. The chain recombines TRBV19 with TRBJ2-5; 7 nucleotides agree with TRBD1. The germline V gene encodes CDR1 LNHDA and CDR2 SQIVND (reference sequence). With 4 bases clipped from V and 11 bases from J, the junction kept 22 bases outside the gene matches. This CDR3 is built from 17 residues. The CDR3 protein is CASSTKGRDRPRWEQYF. The CDR3 DNA is TGTGCCAGTAGTACCAAAGGACGGGACAGACCTCGTTGGGAGCAGTACTTC.

The rearrangement uses TRBV16 and TRBJ2-2, with D maybe TRBD1 (5 bases). Germline assignment: CDR1 KGHSY and CDR2 FQNENV. Trimming removed 0 bases at V and 4 bases at J, with 6 bases between. This CDR3 contains 14 residues. The DNA for the CDR3 is TGTGCCAGCAGCCAATCAAGGGGCACCGGGGAGCTGTTTTTT. Its protein product is CASSQSRGTGELFF. The whole variable domain, remainder taken from reference TRBV16 and TRBJ2-2, is GEEVAQTPKHLVRGEGQKAKLYCAPIKGHSYVFWYQQVLKNEFKFLISFQNENVFDETGMPKERFSAKCLPNSPCSLEIQATKLEDSAVYFCASSQSRGTGELFFGEGSRLTVL.

This clone was counted only a few times. The rearrangement links TRBV6-4 to TRBJ2-1; TRBD2 matches 8 bases. V was pared by 6 bases and J by 4 bases, with 5 bases of the junction left unmatched. This CDR3 has 14 amino acids. Germline loops: CDR1 MRHNA, CDR2 SNTAGT. The CDR3 is CASSPSGSYNEQFF. CDR3 nucleotides: TGTGCCAGCAGCCCTAGCGGGTCTTACAATGAGCAGTTCTTC.

The rearrangement uses TRBV28 and TRBJ2-5; weak D call: TRBD1 (6 bases). The CDR3 is made up of 13 amino acids. The V end was cut by 4 bases, the J end by 6 bases, with 12 bases between. Germline CDR1 is MDHEN and CDR2 is SYDVKM. The CDR3 bases are TGTGCCAGCAGTTCTCAGGGGATCAAGACCCAGTACTTC. This gives the protein CASSSQGIKTQYF.

The chain couples TRBV5-4 to TRBJ1-2, with 11 positions matching TRBD1. The CDR3 contains 15 residues. CDR1 is SGHNT and CDR2 is YYREEE in the germline V gene (reference sequence). Trimming removed 4 bases from V and 2 bases from J; junction bases left unmatched: 4. The CDR3 coding sequence is TGTGCCAGCAGCGCCCGGGACAGGGGGAACTATGGCTACACCTTC. Encoded protein: CASSARDRGNYGYTF.

The DNA for the CDR3 is TGCGCCAGCAGTTTACAGGGGTCTGTTCCTAATGAAAAACTGTTTTTT. As protein: CASSLQGSVPNEKLFF. The V and J genes are TRBV5-1 and TRBJ1-4; 7 bases map to TRBD1. This CDR3 region has 16 residues. Germline CDR1 reads SGHRS; CDR2 reads YFSETQ. The V gene end was trimmed by 5 bases and the J gene end by 3 bases; junction bases not matched to a gene: 10.

The chain has TRBV13 and TRBJ2-1; D ambiguous. Per germline, CDR1 PRHDT and CDR2 FYEKMQ (reference sequence). Trimming took 1 base from V and 7 from J, leaving 5 bases between them. The CDR3 is 12 amino acids. CDR3 DNA sequence: TGTGCCAGCAGCTTAGACTCTAATGAGCAGTTCTTC. Its protein is CASSLDSNEQFF.